The present T cell receptor (beta chain) was sequenced within a study of cytomegalovirus exposure and HLA in healthy donors. Study observations and caveats: Across all donors, roughly uniform sequencing depth was an assumption of the presence/absence analyses.

Germline V gives CDR1 MNHEY, CDR2 SVGAGI. The trim removed 7 bases at V and 8 bases at J, leaving 8 bases unmatched. The CDR3 is 15 residues long. Concerning this clone itself: Its matching antigen is unknown.

Primers for the PCR totalled 60 Vbeta and 13 Jbeta. The table came from immunoSEQ multiplex PCR; TCRdb's copy has only in-frame clones and leaves some out. Of about 94,000 clones in the sample, about three fifths were seen once. The chain recombines TRBV6-5 with TRBJ1-6, with TRBD1 matching over 10 bases. This receptor was obtained from a man in his thirties or forties in good health and CMV-seronegative. Specimen: PBMCs. The CDR3 reads CASNPTGGAYSPLHF. The CDR3 region has the DNA TGTGCCAGCAACCCGACAGGGGGCGCGTATTCACCCCTCCACTTT.